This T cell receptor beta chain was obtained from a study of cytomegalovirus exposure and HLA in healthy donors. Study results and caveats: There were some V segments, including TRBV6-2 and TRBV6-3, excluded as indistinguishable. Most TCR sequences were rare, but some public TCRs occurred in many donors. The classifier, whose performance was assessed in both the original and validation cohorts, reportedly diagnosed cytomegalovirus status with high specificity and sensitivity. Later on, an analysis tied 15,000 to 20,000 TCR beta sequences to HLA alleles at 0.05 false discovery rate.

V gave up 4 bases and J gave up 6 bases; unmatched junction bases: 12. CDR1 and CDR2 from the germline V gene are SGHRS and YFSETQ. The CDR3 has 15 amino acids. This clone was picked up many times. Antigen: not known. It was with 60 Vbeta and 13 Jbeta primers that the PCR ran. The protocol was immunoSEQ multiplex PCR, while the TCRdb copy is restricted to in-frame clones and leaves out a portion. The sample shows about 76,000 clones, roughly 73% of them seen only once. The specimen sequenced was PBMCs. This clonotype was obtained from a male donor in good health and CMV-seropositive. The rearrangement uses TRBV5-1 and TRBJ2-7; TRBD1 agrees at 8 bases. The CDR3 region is CASSPTTTGDGEQYF. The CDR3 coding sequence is TGCGCCAGCAGCCCCACAACGACAGGGGACGGCGAGCAGTACTTC.